This T cell receptor (beta chain) was recorded in a study of blood T cell repertoires in COVID-19. For the study at large: The samples span acute and convalescent COVID-19 from the United States, Italy and Spain.

The CDR3 extends over 11 amino acids. Trimming pared 6 bases from V and 4 bases from J, leaving 9 bases between. The V gene's germline CDR1 is SQVTM and CDR2 ANQGSEA. In this sample, this clone turned up a few times. The repertoire was sequenced with immunoSEQ multiplex PCR; TCRdb's copy has only in-frame clones and lacks some. The table includes 60,000 to 75,000 clones, around 65% detected once. The V gene is TRBV29-1, the J gene TRBJ1-2; a possible D gene is TRBD1 (6 bases). The sample taken for sequencing was PBMCs or T cells enriched from blood (not recorded which). This receptor was obtained from a woman aged 55-70 years who had been exposed to COVID-19. The CDR3 is CSVPGAYGYTF. The CDR3 nucleotides are TGCAGCGTCCCAGGGGCCTATGGCTACACCTTC.